Shown below are 27 T cell receptor beta chains from a single sample sequenced in a study of T cells after yellow fever vaccination. TCRdb analysed the 5' RACE reads with MiXCR anew, one entry per CDR3 protein. The data contain 500,000 to 650,000 distinct CDR3 sequences, less than 20% of them singletons. Sequenced material: PBMCs, taken 4 to 5 days after the first yellow fever vaccination. The receptors here all came from a man aged 18 to 35 who received the YFV17D yellow fever vaccine.

This clonotype was seen a handful of times. The V call is TRBV5-1, the J call TRBJ2-1; D unresolved. The V and J ends lost 5 bases and 3 bases respectively, with 15 bases between them. The V gene's germline CDR1 is SGHRS and CDR2 YFSETQ. The CDR3 sequence is 15 residues long. Here the CDR3 DNA reads TGCGCCAGCAGGCCCTTAGCAACGGGCTACAATGAGCAGTTCTTC. Its protein product is CASRPLATGYNEQFF.

The chain links TRBV20-1 to TRBJ2-1; tentative D call: TRBD1 (5 bases). This CDR3 comprises 13 residues. V lost 3 bases to trimming and J lost 3 bases, with 9 bases between them. Germline V gene lookup returns CDR1 DFQATT and CDR2 SNEGSKA (reference sequence). As DNA, the CDR3 is TGCAGTGCTAGGGGGCGGAACTACAATGAGCAGTTCTTC. It codes for CSARGRNYNEQFF.

This clonotype appeared a few times. This rearrangement joins TRBV14 to TRBJ2-3; weak D call: TRBD2 (6 bases). Looked up from germline, CDR1 is SGHDN and CDR2 is FVKESK. Deletions cut 5 bases from V and 4 bases from J, with 10 bases between. The CDR3 contains 13 residues. DNA of the CDR3: TGTGCCAGCAGCGGCCGACTAGCAGATACGCAGTATTTT. Its translation: CASSGRLADTQYF.

This clonotype was counted a few times. V and J are TRBV5-5 and TRBJ2-5, with D maybe TRBD1 (6 bases). The CDR3 extends over 15 amino acids. Germline V gene sequence: CDR1 SGHKS, CDR2 YYEKEE (reference sequence). The V end lost 0 bases, the J end lost 5 bases, and 14 bases lay between the germline ends. CDR3: CASSLANPRGETQYF. CDR3 nucleotide sequence: TGTGCCAGCAGCTTGGCCAACCCTAGGGGGGAGACCCAGTACTTC.

The V and J genes are TRBV18 and TRBJ2-7; D not resolved. This CDR3 has 16 residues. From germline, CDR1 is KGHSH and CDR2 LQKENI. Trimming cost V 3 bases and J 4 bases, with 19 bases left between them. In nucleotides, the CDR3 is TGTGCCAGCTCACCCCCCGGCCATCGGAGAATATACGAGCAGTACTTC. Encoded protein: CASSPPGHRRIYEQYF.

Note on this clonotype: The germline gene is not matched at one end of the junction; a read error may be the cause. This CDR3 reads CTSSSHRTATNEKLFF. CDR3 nucleotide sequence: TGTACCAGCAGCTCACACCGGACAGCCACTAATGAAAAACTGTTTTTT. The chain employs TRBV7-9 and TRBJ1-4; D is perhaps TRBD1 (6 bases). CDR1 is SEHNR and CDR2 is FQNEAQ in the germline V gene (reference sequence). The CDR3 spans 16 residues.

The genes are TRBV3-1 and TRBJ1-1; perhaps TRBD1 as D (5 bases). The CDR3 runs to 16 residues. The germline gives CDR1 LGHDT, CDR2 YNNKEL (reference sequence). Trimming removed 4 bases from V and 1 base from J, with 16 bases in between. CDR3 in amino acids: CASSRREAGRNTEAFF. The CDR3 DNA reads as TGTGCCAGCAGCCGACGGGAGGCAGGGAGGAACACTGAAGCTTTCTTT.

The V and J genes are TRBV3-1 and TRBJ1-1; no firm D call. The CDR3 loop spans 12 amino acids. Germline V lookup: CDR1 LGHDT, CDR2 YNNKEL (reference sequence). V was clipped by 0 bases and J by 7 bases, with 6 bases between them. The CDR3 spells CASSQEWSEAFF. The DNA of the CDR3 is TGTGCCAGCAGCCAAGAGTGGAGTGAAGCTTTCTTT.

The table lists this clonotype with many counts. The chain is built from TRBV12-3 or TRBV12-4 and TRBJ1-2; D is unclear. CDR3 length: 11 amino acids. V was trimmed by 3 bases and J by 10 bases, leaving 9 bases between them. This chain's CDR3 is CASSFYGDYTF. DNA of the CDR3: TGTGCCAGCAGTTTTTACGGTGACTACACCTTC.

In its sample, this clonotype was seen a few times. The chain is built from TRBV6-1 and TRBJ2-3; 8 positions agree with TRBD2. The CDR3 runs 17 residues. Germline lookup yields CDR1 MNHNS and CDR2 SASEGT. J was trimmed by 1 base and V by 6 bases; bases with no gene match: 12. CDR3 region: CASSPSWAGGRTDTQYF. CDR3 in DNA: TGTGCCAGCAGCCCAAGTTGGGCGGGGGGCCGCACAGATACGCAGTATTTT.

The J gene is TRBJ1-6, the V gene TRBV7-9, with 12 bases matching TRBD1. The V segment lost 0 bases and the J segment 11 bases; nucleotides outside the gene matches: 5. The CDR3 is 16 amino acids. CDR1 and CDR2 (germline): SEHNR, FQNEAQ (reference sequence). CDR3 region: CASSLAGQGATPPLHF. The DNA for the CDR3 is TGTGCCAGCAGCTTAGCGGGACAGGGGGCCACGCCACCCCTCCACTTT. The complete variable domain, with remaining parts taken from reference TRBV7-9 and TRBJ1-6, reads DTGVSQNPRHKITKRGQNVTFRCDPISEHNRLYWYRQTLGQGPEFLTYFQNEAQLEKSRLLSDRFSAERPKGSFSTLEIQRTEQGDSAMYLCASSLAGQGATPPLHFGNGTRLTVT.

The chain is built from TRBV7-2 and TRBJ2-5; the match to TRBD1 covers 10 bases. The CDR3 runs 14 residues. The germline CDR1 and CDR2 sequences are SGHTA and FQGNSA. V dropped 5 bases and J dropped 5; count of bases not matched to a gene: 5. As DNA, the CDR3 is TGTGCCAGCAGCGCTCCGGACAGGGGGGAGACCCAGTACTTC. It translates to CASSAPDRGETQYF.

There are a few counts of this clonotype. V is TRBV5-4 and J is TRBJ2-1; D perhaps matches TRBD2 (5 bases). The CDR3 is 16 residues long. V shed 1 base and J shed 0 bases, with 11 bases lying between them. Germline assignment: CDR1 SGHNT and CDR2 YYREEE (reference sequence). DNA for the CDR3: TGTGCCAGCAGCTTGAGTCTCCGGGGCTCCTACAATGAGCAGTTCTTC. Amino acid sequence: CASSLSLRGSYNEQFF.

The chain recombines TRBV25-1 with TRBJ1-4; no clear D gene. Germline CDR1 is MGHDK and CDR2 is SYGVNS. V dropped 1 base and J dropped 8 bases, with 14 bases sitting between them. The CDR3 contains 15 residues. CDR3 in amino acids: CASSESRGLSEKLFF. The CDR3 coding sequence is TGTGCCAGCAGTGAATCCCGGGGTCTTTCGGAAAAACTGTTTTTT.

This clonotype was counted only a few times. The gene calls are TRBV6-1 and TRBJ1-5, with TRBD1 identical over 7 bases. This CDR3 is 14 amino acids long. With 5 bases clipped from V and 7 bases from J, the junction kept 8 bases outside the gene matches. From germline, CDR1 is MNHNS and CDR2 SASEGT. CDR3 coding DNA: TGTGCCAGCAGTCAGGGGGGGGCTGAACAGCCCCAGCATTTT. Its protein is CASSQGGAEQPQHF.

The V and J genes are TRBV11-2 and TRBJ2-7, with 7 bases matching TRBD1. The CDR3 covers 15 residues. The V and J ends lost 3 bases and 5 bases, in that order; junction bases with no gene match: 10. The germline V gene has CDR1 SGHAT and CDR2 FQNNGV. DNA for the CDR3: TGTGCCAGCAGCTTCTCGAGGGGGCGAGTTGACGAGCAGTACTTC. Encoded protein: CASSFSRGRVDEQYF.

V usage is TRBV20-1 and J usage is TRBJ2-7, with a possible D match to TRBD1 (6 bases). Trimming removed 0 bases from V and 3 bases from J, with 15 bases in between. This CDR3 spans 15 amino acids. CDR1 and CDR2 from the germline V gene are DFQATT and SNEGSKA (reference sequence). CDR3 nucleotide sequence: TGCAGTGCTAGAGATGCCCAGGGGTTGTTCTACGAGCAGTACGTC. Residues: CSARDAQGLFYEQYV.

V is TRBV5-8 and J is TRBJ1-1; weak D call: TRBD1 (6 bases). Germline CDR1 reads SGHTS; CDR2 reads YDEGEE. V lost 0 bases, J lost 0 bases, and 9 bases lay in between. The CDR3 consists of 15 residues. CDR3 nucleotide sequence: TGTGCCAGCAGCTTGGGATGGACAGTGAACACTGAAGCTTTCTTT. Translated: CASSLGWTVNTEAFF.

This clonotype occurred a few times. The chain joins TRBV2 to TRBJ2-7, with a weak D call TRBD2 (5 bases). Looked up from germline, CDR1 is SNHLY and CDR2 is FYNNEI. V dropped 6 bases and J dropped 2 bases, with 23 bases sitting between them. The CDR3 contains 17 residues. The DNA of the CDR3 is TGTGCCAGCAGAACCGACTTTAGGGAGAGTTACACCTACGAGCAGTACGTC. It codes for CASRTDFRESYTYEQYV.

There are a few counts of this clonotype. V and J are TRBV20-1 and TRBJ1-5; 7 bases map to TRBD1. The CDR3 spans 14 residues. Trimming took 0 bases from V and 5 from J; bases not matched to a gene: 4. The germline V gene has CDR1 DFQATT and CDR2 SNEGSKA (reference sequence). CDR3 DNA sequence: TGCAGTGCTAGAGAAAGAGGGGGCTATCAGCCCCAGCATTTT. It specifies CSARERGGYQPQHF.

V is TRBV4-3 and J is TRBJ2-1; TRBD2 aligns across 13 bases. The germline CDR1 and CDR2 sequences are LGHNA and YSLEER. The CDR3 runs 15 residues. The junction had 5 bases not matched to a gene; V was cut back by 2 bases and J by 10 bases. The CDR3 is CASSQSGTSGDEQFF. CDR3 nucleotide sequence: TGCGCCAGCAGCCAATCTGGGACTAGCGGGGACGAGCAGTTCTTC.

This rearrangement joins TRBV5-4 to TRBJ2-2, with D possibly matching TRBD2 (5 bases). CDR3 length equals 16 residues. CDR1 and CDR2 from the germline V gene are SGHNT and YYREEE (reference sequence). V lost 3 bases and J lost 0, with 12 bases in between. DNA for the CDR3: TGTGCCAGCAGCTGGGAGTTGTCCCCGAACACCGGGGAGCTGTTTTTT. It yields the protein CASSWELSPNTGELFF.

This clonotype occurred many times. The chain has TRBV7-2 and TRBJ2-1; 7 nucleotides agree with TRBD1. Germline V lookup: CDR1 SGHTA, CDR2 FQGNSA. The CDR3 extends over 16 amino acids. After removal of 0 bases from V and 6 bases from J, the junction contained 8 bases not matched to a gene. The CDR3 loop reads CASSLAGTAVGNEQFF. Written as DNA, the CDR3 is TGTGCCAGCAGCTTAGCCGGGACAGCGGTGGGCAATGAGCAGTTCTTC.

This clonotype was counted only a few times. This chain links TRBV7-3 with TRBJ2-1; the match to TRBD2 covers 9 bases. Germline values: CDR1 SGHTA, CDR2 FQGTGA. The length of the CDR3 is 14 residues. V lost 5 bases to trimming and J lost 8 bases; unmatched junction nucleotides: 7. Here the CDR3 reads CASSDLTSGHEQFF. For the CDR3, the DNA is TGTGCCAGCAGCGACCTGACTAGCGGCCATGAGCAGTTCTTC.

This clonotype appeared many times. The V and J genes are TRBV20-1 and TRBJ2-3; 7 nucleotides align to TRBD1. The CDR3 is 15 residues long. V lost 0 bases and J lost 3; bases outside the gene matches: 6. Germline CDR1 and CDR2: DFQATT and SNEGSKA (reference sequence). The CDR3 DNA reads TGCAGTGCTAGAGACCGCAGGGGGAAAACAGATACGCAGTATTTT. It codes for CSARDRRGKTDTQYF.

The rearrangement uses TRBV20-1 and TRBJ2-3; 8 bases map to TRBD1. V lost 5 bases, J lost 5 bases, and 9 bases stayed unmatched. This CDR3 contains 14 residues. The germline gives CDR1 DFQATT, CDR2 SNEGSKA (reference sequence). The DNA for the CDR3 is TGCAGTGCTCCAAAGACAGGGGATGAAGATACGCAGTATTTT. Its translation is CSAPKTGDEDTQYF.

V is TRBV23-1 and J is TRBJ2-7; the D gene is possibly TRBD1 (6 bases). TRBV23-1 is noted as an ORF with a role that remains uncertain. The CDR3 is 16 amino acids. Trimming removed 0 bases at V and 0 bases at J, with 12 bases between. The CDR3: CASSQSWGPVSYEQYV. CDR3 nucleotide sequence: TGCGCCAGCAGTCAATCGTGGGGGCCCGTCTCCTACGAGCAGTACGTC.